This entry describes one TCR beta chain. The sample comes from a study of blood T cells in healthy people across ages. Using a J-beta primer mix together with a sample-barcoded 5' primer, a second PCR was run for roughly 7 to 11 cycles. TCRdb ran MiXCR on the 5' RACE reads and lists one entry per CDR3 protein. This table has approximately 800,000 distinct CDR3 sequences, approximately 53% appearing once. V was shortened by 5 bases and J by 3 bases, with 11 bases between the two germline ends. Per germline, CDR1 MNHNS and CDR2 SASEGT. This CDR3 is built from 13 residues. Healthy Caucasian individuals from Russia aged roughly 6 to 90 served as donors.

This clonotype was sampled from a man between 35 and 55 years old in good health. The chain is built from TRBV6-1 and TRBJ2-7; D possibly matches TRBD1 or TRBD2 (5 bases each). Sequencing input: blood. CDR3 bases: TGTGCCAGCAGTTCTCGGGACGGCTACGAGCAGTACTTC. Translated: CASSSRDGYEQYF.